This T cell receptor beta chain was recovered during a study of blood T cells in healthy people across ages. For this clonotype: Mismatch with germline at one junction end may stem from a read error.

A second roughly 6 to 12 cycle PCR used barcoded and J-beta primers. Individual samples furnished no less than 2.5 million CDR3-containing paired-end reads apiece. TCRdb reanalysed the 5' RACE reads using MiXCR and keeps one entry per CDR3 protein. This sample carries hundreds of thousands of distinct CDR3 sequences, about 48% of them seen once, and the ten largest clones take roughly an eighth. Germline lookup yields CDR1 SGHTA and CDR2 FQGNSA. This CDR3 is 15 amino acids long. Extraction of total RNA produced a minimum of 5 micrograms from each sample. Sequencing input: blood. This clonotype was obtained from a man aged 30 to 45 in good health. The chain recombines TRBV7-2 with TRBJ2-1, with 7 bases lining up with TRBD2. The CDR3 reads CAGSLTRTRAHEQFF. Here the CDR3 DNA reads TGTGCCGGCAGCTTAACCCGGACTAGAGCGCATGAGCAGTTCTTC.